Listed below are T cell receptor beta chains from one sample, sequenced in a study of blood T cell repertoires in COVID-19. This table comes from immunoSEQ multiplex PCR, and its TCRdb copy is limited to in-frame clones, with some not included. The sample includes tens of thousands of clones, approximately 84% of them seen just once. The sequenced sample was peripheral blood. The receptors originated from a man between 65 and 85 years old with active COVID-19. Each CDR3 is given with its conserved first and last residue. D genes are given only for firm matches. For some rows the clone size is stated as once, few or many, or as a class when expanded; others skip it.

J: TRBJ2-3
V: TRBV27
D: -
size: -
DNA: TGTGCCAGCAGTTTACCCCATTTAGAGACGCAGTATTTT
CDR3: CASSLPHLETQYF

J: TRBJ1-2
V: TRBV5-1
D: -
size: -
DNA: TGCGCCAGCAGCCAAGGACTAAACTATGGCTACACCTTC
CDR3: CASSQGLNYGYTF

J: TRBJ1-1
V: TRBV10-2
D: TRBD1
size: -
DNA: TGCGCCAGCAGGGGACAGCTGAACACTGAAGCTTTCTTT
CDR3: CASRGQLNTEAFF

J: TRBJ2-1
V: TRBV5-5
D: -
size: -
DNA: TGTGCCAGCAGCTTGCGGGAGAGAACCTACAATGAGCAGTTCTTC
CDR3: CASSLRERTYNEQFF

J: TRBJ1-1
V: TRBV5-1
D: -
size: -
DNA: TGCGCCAGCAGCTTGGCCGGGGGAAACACTGAAGCTTTCTTT
CDR3: CASSLAGGNTEAFF

J: TRBJ2-1
V: TRBV20-1
D: TRBD2
size: few
DNA: TGCAGTGCTAGTCGGCTAGCGGGGGGGTCGGCTCACAATGAGCAGTTCTTC
CDR3: CSASRLAGGSAHNEQFF

J: TRBJ2-7
V: TRBV5-4
D: -
size: -
DNA: TGTGCCAGCAGCTTGGTATCGGCGGGCCTCTCCTACGAGCAGTACTTC
CDR3: CASSLVSAGLSYEQYF

J: TRBJ2-2
V: TRBV7-2
D: TRBD2
size: -
DNA: TGTGCCAGCAGCTTGGGACTAGCGGGACGGTTCGGGGAGCTGTTTTTT
CDR3: CASSLGLAGRFGELFF

J: TRBJ2-3
V: TRBV30
D: -
size: few
DNA: TGTGCCTGGAGTATCCGAATGAGAGATACGCAGTATTTT
CDR3: CAWSIRMRDTQYF

J: TRBJ1-2
V: TRBV30
D: -
size: -
DNA: TGTGCCTGGAGTTGGTCGAGGGTCGGTGGCTACACCTTC
CDR3: CAWSWSRVGGYTF

J: TRBJ2-3
V: TRBV7-6
D: TRBD2
size: -
DNA: TGTGCCAGCAGCTACCCCCTAGCGGGAGGTGTGGTGGAGGATACGCAGTATTTT
CDR3: CASSYPLAGGVVEDTQYF

J: TRBJ2-6
V: TRBV7-2
D: -
size: -
DNA: TGTGCCAGCAGCTTAGGGCAGGGGTTGGGGGCCAACGTCCTGACTTTC
CDR3: CASSLGQGLGANVLTF

J: TRBJ1-5
V: TRBV23-1
D: -
size: -
DNA: TGCGCCAGCAGTCAATCGACTAGATTTCCGCCACATCAGCCCCAGCATTTT
CDR3: CASSQSTRFPPHQPQHF

J: TRBJ2-3
V: TRBV27
D: TRBD2
size: -
DNA: TGTGCCAGCAGTTTGGTAGCGGGGACAGATACGCAGTATTTT
CDR3: CASSLVAGTDTQYF

J: TRBJ2-7
V: TRBV11-2
D: TRBD1
size: -
DNA: TGTGCCAGCAGCTTAGGCCTTAGACAGGGGAGTTATGAGCAGTACTTC
CDR3: CASSLGLRQGSYEQYF

J: TRBJ2-7
V: TRBV6-5
D: -
size: once
DNA: TGTGCCAGCAGTTATAGTTTGTCCGGACAGAGCCTTGTCTTC
CDR3: CASSYSLSGQSLVF

J: TRBJ2-4
V: TRBV6-1
D: -
size: -
DNA: TGTGCCAGCAGTGTACAGACAGGCTGGGTTTCGGCCAAAAACATTCAGTACTTC
CDR3: CASSVQTGWVSAKNIQYF

J: TRBJ1-2
V: TRBV28
D: TRBD1
size: -
DNA: TGTGCCAGCAGCCGGACCGGGACAGGGGAAGAATATGGCTACACCTTC
CDR3: CASSRTGTGEEYGYTF

J: TRBJ2-3
V: TRBV6-5
D: -
size: medium-sized
DNA: TGTGCCAGCAGTTTGCTTAGTGCAGATACGCAGTATTTT
CDR3: CASSLLSADTQYF

J: TRBJ2-7
V: TRBV7-8
D: TRBD2
size: -
DNA: TGTGCCAGCAGCCCTGCGGGAGCCGAGCAGTACTTC
CDR3: CASSPAGAEQYF

J: TRBJ2-3
V: TRBV6-5
D: -
size: few
DNA: TGTGCCAGCAGCCGAACGGGGGCAGATACGCAGTATTTT
CDR3: CASSRTGADTQYF

J: TRBJ2-5
V: TRBV5-6
D: -
size: few
DNA: TGTGCCAGCAGCTTGTCGGAGACCCAGTACTTC
CDR3: CASSLSETQYF

J: TRBJ2-1
V: TRBV6-1
D: TRBD2
size: -
DNA: TGTGCCAGCAGTGGGACTAGCGGGAGGATCTCCTACAATGAGCAGTTCTTC
CDR3: CASSGTSGRISYNEQFF

J: TRBJ2-5
V: TRBV6-5
D: TRBD2
size: -
DNA: TGTGCCAGTCGGACTAGCGGGGACCAAGAGACCCAGTACTTC
CDR3: CASRTSGDQETQYF

J: TRBJ2-1
V: TRBV7-2
D: -
size: -
DNA: TGTGCCAGCAGTTCCTTGCGGGCGGGGAGCTCCTACAATGAGCAGTTCTTC
CDR3: CASSSLRAGSSYNEQFF

J: TRBJ2-1
V: TRBV9
D: -
size: -
DNA: TGTGCCAGCAGCTTTTCGACAGGGACTTACAATGAGCAGTTCTTC
CDR3: CASSFSTGTYNEQFF

J: TRBJ2-3
V: TRBV21-1
D: -
size: -
DNA: TGTGCCAGCAGCAAAGCGATTAGGGGCGGGAGAACTAGGGATACGCAGTATTTT
CDR3: CASSKAIRGGRTRDTQYF

J: TRBJ2-7
V: TRBV5-6
D: TRBD2
size: -
DNA: TGTGCCAGCAGCCCGGGACCGGGGGGCTACGAGCAGTACTTC
CDR3: CASSPGPGGYEQYF

J: TRBJ1-1
V: TRBV28
D: TRBD1
size: once
DNA: TGTGCCAGCAGAACAGGGGACCTGAACACTGAAGCTTTCTTT
CDR3: CASRTGDLNTEAFF

J: TRBJ1-3
V: TRBV5-1
D: -
size: few
DNA: TGCGCCAGCAGCTTGTATCCTTCTGCGGGAAACACCATATATTTT
CDR3: CASSLYPSAGNTIYF

J: TRBJ2-1
V: TRBV11-2
D: -
size: -
DNA: TGTGCCAGCAGCTTAGACTTTGGCCTAGCGAGCCCCTTTGAGCAGTTCTTC
CDR3: CASSLDFGLASPFEQFF

J: TRBJ2-5
V: TRBV19
D: TRBD2
size: -
DNA: TGTGCCAGTAGGTCGGGAGGGCCCCTGTACTTC
CDR3: CASRSGGPLYF

J: TRBJ1-3
V: TRBV9
D: TRBD1
size: -
DNA: TGTGCCAGCAGCCCGCGGACAGGGGGGAACACCATATATTTT
CDR3: CASSPRTGGNTIYF

J: TRBJ2-3
V: TRBV2
D: TRBD1
size: few
DNA: TGTGCCAGCACCCTCCGAACAGGGGCAGATACGCAGTATTTT
CDR3: CASTLRTGADTQYF

J: TRBJ2-3
V: TRBV27
D: -
size: -
DNA: TGTGCCAGCAGTTTATCGCGGGGCACAGATACGCAGTATTTT
CDR3: CASSLSRGTDTQYF

J: TRBJ2-1
V: TRBV9
D: TRBD2
size: -
DNA: TGTGCCAGCAGCGTAGAACTAGCGGGGCTTAATGAGCAGTTCTTC
CDR3: CASSVELAGLNEQFF

J: TRBJ2-1
V: TRBV7-3
D: -
size: -
DNA: TGTGCCAGCAGCTTAACTGGGAGTAATGAGCAGTTCTTC
CDR3: CASSLTGSNEQFF